This T cell receptor beta chain came from a study of human T cells and chemical hapten exposure. TCRdb fed the RACE reads into MiXCR, producing one record per CDR3 protein. Of about 110,000 distinct CDR3 sequences in the sample, roughly a tenth were seen once. The time point denotes: patch test 2, 6 weeks after DPC sensitization. Treatment indicated: therapeutic diphenylcyclopropenone sensitization with weekly scalp DPC. Alopecia patients between 18 and 70 years old and suitable for DPC were used as donors. It was from unfractionated whole blood that total RNA was extracted. Specimen: whole blood, collected in connection with sensitization to the hapten diphenylcyclopropenone (DPC). The receptor was isolated from a woman between 40 and 55 years old with alopecia areata. Some clones in this sample may be carry-over from other donors' samples.

Here the CDR3 DNA reads TGTGCCAGCACCCTCAGGGTTTCGGCTAACTATGGCTACACCTTC. Its translation is CASTLRVSANYGYTF. The genes are TRBV5-5 and TRBJ1-2; D perhaps matches TRBD1 (5 bases). V was trimmed by 6 bases and J by 0 bases, leaving 15 bases between them. The germline CDR1 and CDR2 sequences are SGHKS and YYEKEE (reference sequence). The CDR3 is 15 amino acids.